This T cell receptor beta chain was obtained from a study of metastatic and nonmetastatic thyroid tumors. About the research overall: For malignant and benign thyroid patients, tumor or nodule tissue and blood were the sources whose repertoires were compared.

None of the patients had undergone any treatment ahead of thyroid surgery. As originally analysed: Across clinicopathological groups, CDR3 differences served as the basis for building a distant-metastasis classifier for papillary thyroid cancer. TCRdb called clones again from the PCR reads with MiXCR. The authors' filters were not applied to this entry. In the table there are 20,000 to 25,000 clones, about 20% of which are singletons. Overall study findings and caveats: Significantly higher TCR beta diversity was reportedly seen in malignant thyroid tumors than benign nodules, in blood and tumor.

This clone was seen a few times. The target antigen is unknown. Other DNA sequences from this sample encode an identical CDR3 as well. The CDR3 has 14 residues. CDR1 and CDR2 from the germline V gene are SNHLY and FYNNEI. V was clipped by 7 bases and J by 1 base; unmatched bases: 7. The sample consisted of blood. This clonotype originated in a female donor with papillary thyroid cancer or a benign thyroid nodule (not recorded which). Some clones in this sample may be carry-over from other donors' samples. The gene calls are TRBV2 and TRBJ2-7; TRBD1 aligns across 7 bases. The CDR3 region is CASIRTGGSYEQYF. CDR3 DNA: TGTGCCAGCATCCGGACAGGTGGTTCCTACGAGCAGTACTTC.